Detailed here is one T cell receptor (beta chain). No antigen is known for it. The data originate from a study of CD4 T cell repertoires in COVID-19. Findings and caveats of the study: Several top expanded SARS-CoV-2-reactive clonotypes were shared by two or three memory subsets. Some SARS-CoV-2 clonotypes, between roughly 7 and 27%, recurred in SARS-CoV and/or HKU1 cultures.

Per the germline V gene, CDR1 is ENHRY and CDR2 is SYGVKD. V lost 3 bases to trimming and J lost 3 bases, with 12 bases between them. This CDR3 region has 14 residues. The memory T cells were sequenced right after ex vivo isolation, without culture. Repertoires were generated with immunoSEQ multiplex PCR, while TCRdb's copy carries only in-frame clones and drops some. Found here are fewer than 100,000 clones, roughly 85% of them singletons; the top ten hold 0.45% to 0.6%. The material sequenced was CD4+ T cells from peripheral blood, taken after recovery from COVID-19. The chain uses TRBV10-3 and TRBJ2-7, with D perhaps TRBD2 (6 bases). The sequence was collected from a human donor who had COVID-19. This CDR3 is CAISDTGGSYEQYF. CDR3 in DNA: TGTGCCATCAGTGACACCGGGGGAAGCTACGAGCAGTACTTC.